The T cell receptor (beta chain) described here comes from a study of cytomegalovirus exposure and HLA in healthy donors. PCR involved 60 Vbeta and 13 Jbeta primers. The method was immunoSEQ multiplex PCR; TCRdb's version includes in-frame clones alone and lacks a portion of them. The repertoire holds 120,000 to 150,000 clones, with more than 70% as singletons. Germline-derived CDR1 and CDR2 are MNHNS and SASEGT. This CDR3 comprises 15 residues. The ends were cut back, 2 bases at V and 0 bases at J, with 10 bases in the middle. A word on this clone: The target antigen is unknown.

General study results and limits: The authors considered a cluster of highly shared sequence variants likely to be a sequencing artifact.

The material sequenced was PBMCs. This TCR was sampled from a woman in her 40s in good health and CMV-seronegative. The chain links TRBV6-1 to TRBJ1-2, with D unclear. This CDR3 is CASSEFARANYGYTF. CDR3 DNA sequence: TGTGCCAGCAGTGAATTCGCTCGGGCTAACTATGGCTACACCTTC.